This passage covers 2 T cell receptor beta chains from one sample sequenced in a study of cytomegalovirus exposure and HLA in healthy donors. 60 Vbeta and 13 Jbeta primers were used in PCR. Using immunoSEQ multiplex PCR, the repertoire was profiled, and TCRdb retains in-frame clones only, with some absent. The sample lists some 160,000 clones, 70% to 80% occurring once. The sample taken for sequencing was PBMCs. These receptor sequences come from a man aged 60 to 69 in good health and CMV-seronegative.

V usage is TRBV7-6 and J usage is TRBJ2-7; possible D gene TRBD2, 5 bases. CDR1 is SGHVS, CDR2 FNYEAQ, per germline. The CDR3 contains 14 residues. V lost 5 bases and J 1 base, leaving 12 bases between the germline ends. The CDR3 region has the DNA TGTGCCAGCAGCCTGCTCGGAGGATCCTACGAGCAGTACTTC. Encoded protein: CASSLLGGSYEQYF.

Concerning this clone itself: Distinct nucleotide sequences in the sample also encode this CDR3. The rearrangement uses TRBV5-1 and TRBJ2-3; D is ambiguous. V lost 4 bases, J lost 0 bases, and 3 bases lay in between. Germline V gives CDR1 SGHRS, CDR2 YFSETQ. The CDR3 runs 12 residues. CDR3 in amino acids: CASSLSTDTQYF. The CDR3, as DNA: TGCGCCAGCAGCCTCAGCACAGATACGCAGTATTTT.